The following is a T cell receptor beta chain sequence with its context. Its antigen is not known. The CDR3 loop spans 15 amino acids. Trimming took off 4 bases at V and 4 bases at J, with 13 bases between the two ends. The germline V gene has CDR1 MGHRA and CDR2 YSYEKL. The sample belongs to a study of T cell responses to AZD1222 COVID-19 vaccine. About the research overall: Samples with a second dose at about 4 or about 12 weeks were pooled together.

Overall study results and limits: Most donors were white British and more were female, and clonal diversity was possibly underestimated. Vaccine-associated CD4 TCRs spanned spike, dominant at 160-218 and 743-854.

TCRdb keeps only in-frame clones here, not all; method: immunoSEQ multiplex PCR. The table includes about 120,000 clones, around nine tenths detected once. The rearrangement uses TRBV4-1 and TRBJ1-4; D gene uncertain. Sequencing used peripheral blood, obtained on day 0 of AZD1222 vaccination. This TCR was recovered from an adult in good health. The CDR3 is CASSRLPGFNEKLFF. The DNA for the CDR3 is TGCGCCAGCAGCCGCTTGCCGGGGTTTAATGAAAAACTGTTTTTT.